This is a list of T cell receptor beta chains from one sample in a study of shared clonotypes between healthy human individuals. Method: immunoSEQ multiplex PCR; TCRdb's copy keeps in-frame clones and lacks some. The sample carries 850,000 to 1,200,000 clones, 60% to 80% recorded once. The sequenced material came from memory CD4+ T cells sorted from blood. These receptors were obtained from a man between 18 and 29 years old in good health. Each CDR3 is given with its conserved first and last residue. Fields, in order: V gene, clone size, J gene, CDR3 protein. Size is stated for part of the rows, as once, few or many counts, or as a class when the clone is expanded.

TRBV4-3	.	TRBJ2-1	CASSQAVLAGVGEQFF
TRBV18	.	TRBJ1-1	CASSPRGLNTEAFF
TRBV5-1	.	TRBJ1-1	CASSRMVEAGTSFF
TRBV4-1	.	TRBJ2-6	CASSQQQGSGANVLTF
TRBV5-1	.	TRBJ2-1	CASRVGSGNPTSYNEQFF
TRBV5-4	.	TRBJ1-2	CASSLGSASMARTF
TRBV30	.	.	CAWSSLTYEQYF
TRBV11-2	.	TRBJ2-3	CASSLGTSDTDTQYF
TRBV11-2	.	TRBJ2-3	CASSLLLTDTQYF
TRBV4-3	few	TRBJ1-3	CASSRDRNSGNTIYF
TRBV4-1	.	TRBJ1-2	CASSQGVQNYGYTF
TRBV9	.	TRBJ1-1	CASSGQGDLRRTEAFF
TRBV20-1	.	TRBJ2-1	CSASRLDEQFF
TRBV28	.	TRBJ1-2	CASSLILGDYGYTF
TRBV18	.	TRBJ2-7	CASSPADRRWEQYF
TRBV2	.	TRBJ2-7	CASSRTDSSYEQYF
TRBV7-2	.	TRBJ1-1	CASSLATRHWAFF
TRBV10-3	few	TRBJ1-5	CAISESGSNSNQPQHF
TRBV6-6	.	TRBJ1-2	CASSYVEGAGYTF
TRBV11-2	.	TRBJ2-3	CASSPVAGRSDTQYF
TRBV10-1	.	TRBJ2-3	CASSESYSGDTQYF
TRBV9	.	TRBJ1-5	CASSVGTGVSNQPQHF
TRBV21-1	.	TRBJ2-1	CASSRIPGPAAYNEQFF
TRBV5-6	few	TRBJ2-7	CASSLPTGGPYEQYF
TRBV9	.	TRBJ1-1	CASSPRWENTEAFF
TRBV5-1	.	TRBJ2-5	CASSLEGRGAETQYF
TRBV5-1	many	TRBJ2-2	CASEKLAGGGTGELFF
TRBV5-6	.	TRBJ1-2	CASRPLANYGYTF
TRBV6-1	.	TRBJ1-3	CASKPRGSGNTIYF
TRBV7-2	.	TRBJ2-7	CASSFASSYEQYF
TRBV19	.	TRBJ1-2	CARATERPLRDGYTF
TRBV7-2	.	TRBJ1-6	CASSDKTYNSPLHF